This T cell receptor (beta chain) originates from a study of PD-1 blockade in classical Hodgkin lymphoma. Study findings and constraints: Lower baseline TCR diversity was reported for newly diagnosed patients than for healthy donors.

In regard to this clone: Its antigen is unidentified.

Each and every patient relapsed after autologous stem cell transplantation, and patients got differing brentuximab vedotin exposure. Complete response, partial response or progressive disease constituted the best responses recorded. Only in-frame clones appear in the TCRdb table, and some are missing; sequencing was by immunoSEQ multiplex PCR. The sample carries more than 60,000 clones, about 92% recorded once. The CDR3 length is 13 residues. Germline V lookup: CDR1 WNHNN, CDR2 SYGVQD (reference sequence). V was shortened by 4 bases and J by 10 bases, with 11 bases between the two germline ends. The V gene is TRBV10-1, the J gene TRBJ1-6, with D tentatively TRBD1 (6 bases). The sequencing used peripheral blood mononuclear cells (PBMCs), collected at baseline. The receptor was isolated from a human donor with classical Hodgkin lymphoma. The CDR3 DNA reads as TGCGCCAGCAGTGGTACAGGGAGCTCACCCCTCCACTTT. This translates into CASSGTGSSPLHF.